The 26 T cell receptor beta chains below all came from one sample that was sequenced in a study of control samples from healthy donors and cancer patients. Sequencing was performed with immunoSEQ multiplex PCR; in TCRdb, only in-frame clones are kept and a portion is missing. The sample holds 150,000 or so clones, 92% seen once. The sample consisted of blood. The origin of the receptors is a man between 18 and 35 years old in good health.

The chain combines TRBV6-5 with TRBJ2-4; D call uncertain. The germline V gene encodes CDR1 MNHEY and CDR2 SVGAGI. V was cut by 6 bases and J by 0 bases, with 6 bases left in between. The CDR3 spans 13 residues. CDR3 bases: TGTGCCAGCAGACGGCTAGCCAAAAACATTCAGTACTTC. As protein: CASRRLAKNIQYF.

With regard to this clone: Other DNA sequences within the sample encode an identical CDR3. This chain uses TRBV20-1 with TRBJ2-3; the D is unclear. This CDR3 comprises 15 residues. V was pared by 3 bases and J by 2 bases, with 15 bases between. CDR1 is DFQATT, CDR2 SNEGSKA, per germline (reference sequence). CDR3 nucleotide sequence: TGCAGTGCTAGTGACACTCTTCTCCCCACAGATACGCAGTATTTT. This sequence encodes CSASDTLLPTDTQYF.

This clone showed up just a few times. The chain uses TRBV4-2 and TRBJ2-7, with a possible D match to TRBD1 (6 bases). CDR1 and CDR2 (germline): LGHNA, YNFKEQ. Trimming stripped 4 bases from V and 7 bases from J, with 14 bases between. This CDR3 spans 13 amino acids. The CDR3 DNA sequence: TGTGCCAGCAGCCGTTCGGGACATTATGAGCAGTACTTC. Residues: CASSRSGHYEQYF.

The V gene is TRBV5-1, the J gene TRBJ2-7, with TRBD1 matching 9 bases. Germline CDR1 reads SGHRS; CDR2 reads YFSETQ. This CDR3 has 14 residues. With 2 bases clipped from V and 7 bases from J, the junction kept 7 bases outside the gene matches. The chain's CDR3 is CASSLGTGPREQYF. DNA for the CDR3: TGCGCCAGCAGCTTAGGGACAGGGCCTCGGGAGCAGTACTTC.

This chain uses TRBV19 with TRBJ1-4; D gene uncertain. The CDR3 loop spans 15 amino acids. The V end was cut by 6 bases, the J end by 0 bases, with 11 bases between. Germline V lookup: CDR1 LNHDA, CDR2 SQIVND (reference sequence). CDR3 nucleotide sequence: TGTGCCAGTAGAACAGCCGATACAACTAATGAAAAACTGTTTTTT. Translating it yields CASRTADTTNEKLFF.

This rearrangement joins TRBV19 to TRBJ2-1, with TRBD2 matching over 13 bases. The CDR3 spans 16 residues. Trimming at V came to 6 bases and at J to 10 bases, leaving 12 bases not matched to a gene. CDR1 is LNHDA and CDR2 is SQIVND in the germline V gene (reference sequence). CDR3 nucleotide sequence: TGTGCCAGTAGCGACGGGGGGACTAGCGGGGTTCGGGAGCAGTTCTTC. Its protein product is CASSDGGTSGVREQFF.

The V and J genes are TRBV19 and TRBJ2-1, with 12 bases fitting TRBD2. V shed 4 bases, J shed 8 bases, and the junction held 6 bases outside the gene matches. Germline assignment: CDR1 LNHDA and CDR2 SQIVND (reference sequence). CDR3 length: 15 residues. The CDR3 nucleotides read TGTGCCAGTAGTAGATCTAGCGGGGGGGCCTATGAGCAGTTCTTC. This encodes CASSRSSGGAYEQFF. Full variable domain (missing parts from reference TRBV19 and TRBJ2-1): DGGITQSPKYLFRKEGQNVTLSCEQNLNHDAMYWYRQDPGQGLRLIYYSQIVNDFQKGDIAEGYSVSREKKESFPLTVTSAQKNPTAFYLCASSRSSGGAYEQFFGPGTRLTVL.

This clone has just one count. The chain carries TRBV5-1 and TRBJ2-1; D is perhaps TRBD1 (5 bases). The germline CDR1 and CDR2 sequences are SGHRS and YFSETQ. The ends were cut back, 2 bases at V and 9 bases at J, with 21 bases in the middle. This CDR3 is 16 amino acids long. CDR3 DNA sequence: TGCGCCAGCAGCTTTTTCCCCGGTCAGGGTAATAGTGAGCAGTTCTTC. Translation: CASSFFPGQGNSEQFF.

The CDR3 DNA reads as TGTGCCAGCAGTCCCAGAGCCCCAGGGGCTGGCTATGGCTACACCTTC. It encodes CASSPRAPGAGYGYTF. The chain uses TRBV2 and TRBJ1-2; the D gene is possibly TRBD1 (6 bases). Trimming shortened V by 5 bases and J by 4 bases, and 20 bases separated the two germline ends. The CDR3 has 16 amino acids. Germline V gives CDR1 SNHLY, CDR2 FYNNEI.

The chain joins TRBV21-1 to TRBJ1-5. TRBV21-1 represents a pseudogene. The CDR3 has 16 amino acids. CDR3 protein: CASSKGGGNRNQPQHF. CDR3 nucleotide sequence: TGTGCCAGCAGCAAAGGCGGGGGAAACCGAAATCAGCCCCAGCATTTT.

The chain couples TRBV7-9 to TRBJ1-6, with D perhaps matching TRBD1 (5 bases). This CDR3 contains 13 residues. Per the germline V gene, CDR1 is SEHNR and CDR2 is FQNEAQ (reference sequence). V was trimmed by 6 bases and J by 7 bases, leaving 10 bases between them. CDR3 DNA sequence: TGTGCCAGCAGGGAGAGACAGAATTCACCCCTCCACTTT. It specifies CASRERQNSPLHF.

This clone was seen a single time. The chain employs TRBV6-1 and TRBJ1-2; 8 bases match TRBD1. Germline V CDR1 and CDR2: MNHNS, SASEGT. V lost 2 bases to trimming and J lost 9 bases; unmatched junction nucleotides: 5. CDR3 size: 13 residues. CDR3 residues: CASSESGQESYTF. The CDR3 DNA is TGTGCCAGCAGTGAATCGGGACAGGAGAGCTACACCTTC.

The rearrangement uses TRBV27 and TRBJ1-5; TRBD1 aligns across 8 bases. The germline V gene has CDR1 MNHEY and CDR2 SMNVEV (reference sequence). Trimming at V came to 4 bases and at J to 0 bases, leaving 11 bases not matched to a gene. This CDR3 contains 18 residues. Here the CDR3 reads CASSSVGQELTSNQPQHF. The CDR3 nucleotides read TGTGCCAGCAGTTCAGTGGGACAGGAGTTAACTAGCAATCAGCCCCAGCATTTT.

This sequence joins TRBV6-5 and TRBJ2-1, with D tentatively TRBD1 or TRBD2 (5 bases each). Germline V gene lookup returns CDR1 MNHEY and CDR2 SVGAGI. CDR3 length: 13 residues. The V end lost 6 bases, the J end lost 5 bases, and 11 bases lay between the germline ends. The CDR3 sequence: CASRRGIHNEQFF. The CDR3 nucleotides read TGTGCCAGCAGGAGGGGCATCCACAATGAGCAGTTCTTC.

This clone was counted a single time. The chain joins TRBV4-1 to TRBJ2-3, with D tentatively TRBD1 or TRBD2 (5 bases each). Germline V gene data show CDR1 as MGHRA and CDR2 as YSYEKL. The CDR3 length is 16 residues. Trimming removed 0 bases from V and 1 base from J, with 11 bases in between. The CDR3 protein is CASSQDARGGTDTQYF. In nucleotides, the CDR3 is TGCGCCAGCAGCCAAGATGCACGGGGCGGCACAGATACGCAGTATTTT.

The rearrangement uses TRBV4-1 and TRBJ1-4; maybe TRBD1 (6 bases). Germline CDR1 MGHRA, CDR2 YSYEKL. Trimming pared 1 base from V and 1 base from J, leaving 10 bases between. The CDR3 runs 16 residues. Here the CDR3 DNA reads TGCGCCAGCAGCCAAGGCGGGGGGCTAACTAATGAAAAACTGTTTTTT. Encoded protein: CASSQGGGLTNEKLFF.

The J gene is TRBJ2-1, the V gene TRBV18, with TRBD2 identical over 11 bases. CDR1 is KGHSH, CDR2 LQKENI, per germline. The CDR3 is made up of 15 amino acids. V trimming: 3 bases; J trimming: 8 bases; junction bases outside the gene matches: 6. This CDR3 reads CASSPITSGGDEQFF. The CDR3 bases are TGTGCCAGCTCACCCATAACTAGCGGGGGAGATGAGCAGTTCTTC.

V is TRBV20-1 and J is TRBJ2-1, with a possible D match to TRBD2 (5 bases). The CDR3 has 14 amino acids. Trimming removed 3 bases at V and 3 bases at J, with 12 bases between. The V gene's germline CDR1 is DFQATT and CDR2 SNEGSKA (reference sequence). CDR3 sequence: CSASNTRRYNEQFF. The CDR3 region has the DNA TGCAGTGCTAGTAATACTAGGCGCTACAATGAGCAGTTCTTC.

The chain carries TRBV6-1 and TRBJ1-5; D might be TRBD1 (5 bases). Trimming cost V 1 base and J 5 bases, with 12 bases left between them. Germline CDR1 MNHNS, CDR2 SASEGT. The CDR3 loop spans 15 amino acids. Here the CDR3 DNA reads TGTGCCAGCAGTGAAGTGGGTTGGGGGGATCAGCCCCAGCATTTT. Amino acid sequence: CASSEVGWGDQPQHF.

The chain recombines TRBV24-1 with TRBJ1-3, with D perhaps matching TRBD1 (6 bases). Germline-derived CDR1 and CDR2 are KGHDR and SFDVKD. This CDR3 has 17 residues. Trimming took off 5 bases at V and 0 bases at J, with 16 bases between the two ends. This CDR3 is CATSGDGTRGSGNTIYF. Here the CDR3 DNA reads TGTGCCACCAGTGGTGACGGGACAAGGGGCTCTGGAAACACCATATATTTT.

This chain uses TRBV9 with TRBJ2-2; 7 bases are shared with TRBD2. Trimming took 5 bases from V and 1 from J; bases not matched to a gene: 8. The CDR3 has 16 amino acids. The germline CDR1 and CDR2 sequences are SGDLS and YYNGEE. The CDR3 nucleotides read TGTGCCAGCAGAGGCAATGGCGGGGGGAACACCGGGGAGCTGTTTTTT. Its protein is CASRGNGGGNTGELFF.

This chain joins TRBV2 and TRBJ1-1, with D hard to call. V lost 7 bases and J lost 1, with 7 bases in between. The CDR3 sequence is 12 residues long. Per germline, CDR1 SNHLY and CDR2 FYNNEI. The CDR3 reads CASILENTEAFF. In DNA, the CDR3 is TGTGCCAGCATCCTGGAGAACACTGAAGCTTTCTTT. Combining the CDR3 with reference TRBV2 and TRBJ1-1 gives the whole variable domain EPEVTQTPSHQVTQMGQEVILRCVPISNHLYFYWYRQILGQKVEFLVSFYNNEISEKSEIFDDQFSVERPDGSNFTLKIRSTKLEDSAMYFCASILENTEAFFGQGTRLTVV.

The chain combines TRBV11-1 with TRBJ2-1; 7 nucleotides match TRBD2. The CDR3 runs 15 residues. Per germline, CDR1 SGHAT and CDR2 FQDESV (reference sequence). Trimming removed 2 bases from V and 4 bases from J; junction bases left unmatched: 5. CDR3 sequence reads: CASSLTGTIYNEQFF. CDR3 coding DNA: TGTGCCAGCAGCTTAACCGGGACTATTTACAATGAGCAGTTCTTC. Full variable domain (remainder filled in from reference TRBV11-1 and TRBJ2-1): EAEVAQSPRYKITEKSQAVAFWCDPISGHATLYWYRQILGQGPELLVQFQDESVVDDSQLPKDRFSAERLKGVDSTLKIQPAELGDSAMYLCASSLTGTIYNEQFFGPGTRLTVL.

V is TRBV3-1 (or the pseudogene TRBV3-2) and J is TRBJ2-3, with 12 bases lining up with TRBD2. CDR3 length equals 17 residues. The germline V gene encodes CDR1 LGHDT and CDR2 YNNKEL (reference sequence). V shed 4 bases, J shed 2 bases, and the junction held 7 bases outside the gene matches. The CDR3 is CASSLTSGGFLTDTQYF. CDR3 DNA: TGTGCCAGCAGCCTGACTAGCGGGGGTTTCCTCACAGATACGCAGTATTTT.

This chain uses TRBV7-9 with TRBJ2-7; the D is unclear. CDR3 length: 14 residues. The V and J ends lost 2 bases and 2 bases respectively, with 10 bases between them. Germline CDR1 and CDR2: SEHNR and FQNEAQ (reference sequence). This CDR3 is CASSLIFSPYEQYF. Here the CDR3 DNA reads TGTGCCAGCAGCTTAATTTTTTCCCCCTACGAGCAGTACTTC.

The rearrangement uses TRBV9 and TRBJ1-1, with D perhaps TRBD1 (5 bases). The CDR3 is 15 amino acids. Germline assignment: CDR1 SGDLS and CDR2 YYNGEE. Trimming removed 3 bases at V and 6 bases at J, with 18 bases between. The chain's CDR3 is CASSAQIGGYAEAFF. The CDR3 DNA reads TGTGCCAGCAGCGCCCAAATTGGGGGGTACGCTGAAGCTTTCTTT. The whole variable domain, filled in from reference TRBV9 and TRBJ1-1, reads DSGVTQTPKHLITATGQRVTLRCSPRSGDLSVYWYQQSLDQGLQFLIQYYNGEERAKGNILERFSAQQFPDLHSELNLSSLELGDSALYFCASSAQIGGYAEAFFGQGTRLTVV.